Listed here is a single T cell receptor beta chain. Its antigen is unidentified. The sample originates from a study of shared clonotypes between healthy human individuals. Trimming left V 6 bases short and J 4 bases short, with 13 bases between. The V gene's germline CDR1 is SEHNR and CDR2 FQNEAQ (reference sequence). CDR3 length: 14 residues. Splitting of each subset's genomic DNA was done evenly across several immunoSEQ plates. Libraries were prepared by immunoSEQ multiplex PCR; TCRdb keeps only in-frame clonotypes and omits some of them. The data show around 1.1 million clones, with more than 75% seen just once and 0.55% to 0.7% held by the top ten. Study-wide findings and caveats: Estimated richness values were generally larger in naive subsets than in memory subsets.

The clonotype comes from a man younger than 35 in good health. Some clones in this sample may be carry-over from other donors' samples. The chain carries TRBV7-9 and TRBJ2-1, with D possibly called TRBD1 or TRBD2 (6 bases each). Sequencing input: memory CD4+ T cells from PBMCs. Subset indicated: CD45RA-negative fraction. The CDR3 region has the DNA TGTGCCAGCAGACAGGGACTCGAATACAATGAGCAGTTCTTC. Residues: CASRQGLEYNEQFF.